The T cell receptor (beta chain) described here comes from a study of long-term antiretroviral therapy in people with HIV. Study context: In the earliest collections, sampling predates the 2015 immediate-ART recommendation by about a decade.

They ran version v3.0 of the immunoSEQ assay at survey level. Generated by immunoSEQ multiplex PCR, the TCRdb table keeps only in-frame clones and is missing some. Among 30,000 to 40,000 clones, over 75% were seen once, and the ten largest hold about 4.3%. V lost 5 bases and J 8 bases, leaving 9 bases between the germline ends. Germline V lookup: CDR1 MNHNY, CDR2 SVGAGI (reference sequence). The CDR3 covers 11 residues. Everyone in the study who had HIV was treated in the United States. The V gene is TRBV6-6, the J gene TRBJ1-1; D not resolved. The sequencing here drew on unsorted PBMCs, taken about 3.3 years after starting antiretroviral therapy. This sequence was found in a man between 18 and 35 years old with HIV. The DNA for the CDR3 is TGTGCCAGCAGTCCGGGCTTGGAAGCTTTCTTT. Translated: CASSPGLEAFF.